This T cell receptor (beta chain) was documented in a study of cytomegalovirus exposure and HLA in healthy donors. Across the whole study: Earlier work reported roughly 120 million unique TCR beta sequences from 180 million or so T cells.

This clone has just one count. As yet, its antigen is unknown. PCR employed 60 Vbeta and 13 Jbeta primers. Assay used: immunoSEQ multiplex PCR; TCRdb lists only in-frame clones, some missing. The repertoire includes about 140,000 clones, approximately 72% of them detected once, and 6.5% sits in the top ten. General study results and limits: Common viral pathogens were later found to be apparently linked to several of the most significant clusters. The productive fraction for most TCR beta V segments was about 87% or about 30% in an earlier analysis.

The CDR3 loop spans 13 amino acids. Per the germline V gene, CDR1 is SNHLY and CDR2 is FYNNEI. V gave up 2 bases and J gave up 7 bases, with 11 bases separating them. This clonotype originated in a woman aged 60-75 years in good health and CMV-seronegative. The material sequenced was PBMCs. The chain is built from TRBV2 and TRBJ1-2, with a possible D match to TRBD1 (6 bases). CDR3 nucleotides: TGTGCCAGCAGTGAACGGGGCAGGGGTGGCTACACCTTC. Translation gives CASSERGRGGYTF.